The T cell receptor beta chain described here comes from a study of Ad26.COV2.S vaccination and SARS-CoV-2 variants. The CDR3 is 17 residues long. With V trimmed by 4 bases and J by 3 bases, 12 bases remained unmatched. In germline, CDR1 is SGHTA, CDR2 FQGTGA. Treatment described: some 19 received Ad26.COV2.S at low or high dose, single or two shots; roughly five received placebo; per-sample allocation not given. Specimens were obtained on day 63 following the first vaccine or placebo injection. Data came from immunoSEQ multiplex PCR; TCRdb stores just in-frame clones and leaves some out. The table lists hundreds of thousands of clones, approximately 86% of them singletons.

Sequencing used peripheral blood, obtained in a trial of Ad26.COV2.S vaccine versus placebo. The genes are TRBV7-3 and TRBJ2-1; TRBD2 matches 7 bases. The TCR comes from a person aged 18 to 65 who received the Ad26.COV2.S COVID-19 vaccine or a placebo. As DNA, the CDR3 is TGTGCCAGCAGCTACACCCCTGGCGGGAGCCGCTACAATGAGCAGTTCTTC. Translating it yields CASSYTPGGSRYNEQFF.